These 3 T cell receptor beta chains were all obtained from the same sample, sequenced in a study of low-dose radiotherapy and immunotherapy resistance in tumors. First-strand cDNA relied on TRAV- and TRBV-specific primers spanning alpha and beta chains. Amplification of TCRs used a constant-region primer and V-primer adapter for approximately 18 PCR cycles. TCRdb ran MiXCR on the reads and lists one entry per CDR3 protein. The data show 15,000 to 20,000 distinct CDR3 sequences, about 73% seen once. Receptor source: a human donor with advanced metastatic prostate, ovarian, gallbladder or colorectal cancer (not recorded which). This table probably holds off-target reads from a library built for another chain.

CDR3 region: CSARALAGDINEQFF. CDR3 sequence (DNA): TGCAGTGCTAGAGCTTTGGCGGGAGATATAAATGAGCAGTTCTTC. This sequence joins TRBV20-1 and TRBJ2-1, with 7 nucleotides matching TRBD2. V gave up 1 base and J gave up 7 bases; unmatched junction bases: 10. The CDR3 runs to 15 residues. In germline, CDR1 is DFQATT, CDR2 SNEGSKA (reference sequence).

The chain has TRBV2 and TRBJ2-1; no definite D call. The CDR3 runs 11 residues. Trimming took off 1 base at V and 9 bases at J, with 4 bases between the two ends. Germline assignment: CDR1 SNHLY and CDR2 FYNNEI. CDR3 region: CASSEVGEQFF. Written as DNA, the CDR3 is TGTGCCAGCAGTGAAGTGGGTGAGCAGTTCTTC.

This sequence joins TRBV28 and TRBJ2-1, with D tentatively TRBD1 or TRBD2 (6 bases each). V shed 5 bases and J shed 8 bases, with 16 bases lying between them. The length of the CDR3 is 14 residues. The germline gives CDR1 MDHEN, CDR2 SYDVKM. CDR3 nucleotide sequence: TGTGCCAGCAGTCCTTATAGTCGGGGGCATGAGCAGTTCTTC. It yields the protein CASSPYSRGHEQFF.